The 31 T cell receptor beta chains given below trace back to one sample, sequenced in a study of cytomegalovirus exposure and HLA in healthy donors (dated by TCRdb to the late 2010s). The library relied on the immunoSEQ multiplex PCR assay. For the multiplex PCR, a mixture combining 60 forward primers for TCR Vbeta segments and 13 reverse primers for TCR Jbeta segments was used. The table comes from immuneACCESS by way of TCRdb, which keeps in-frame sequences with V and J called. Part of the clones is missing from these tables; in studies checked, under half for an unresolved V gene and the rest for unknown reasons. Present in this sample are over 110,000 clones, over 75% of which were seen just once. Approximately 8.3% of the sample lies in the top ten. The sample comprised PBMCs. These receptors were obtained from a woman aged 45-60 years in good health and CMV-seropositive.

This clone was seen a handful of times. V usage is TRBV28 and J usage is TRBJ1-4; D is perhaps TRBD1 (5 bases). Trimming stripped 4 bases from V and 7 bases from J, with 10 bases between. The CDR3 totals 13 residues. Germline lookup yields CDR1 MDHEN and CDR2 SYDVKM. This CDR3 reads CASSSQGSEKLFF. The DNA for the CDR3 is TGTGCCAGCAGTTCCCAGGGAAGTGAAAAACTGTTTTTT.

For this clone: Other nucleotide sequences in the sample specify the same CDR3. CDR3 in amino acids: CASSRDSYEQYF. The DNA of the CDR3 is TGTGCCAGCTCACGGGACAGCTACGAGCAGTACTTC. The rearrangement links TRBV18 to TRBJ2-7, with TRBD1 matching 7 bases. Germline CDR1 KGHSH, CDR2 LQKENI. The J segment lost 3 bases and the V segment lost 4 bases, leaving 0 bases of the junction unmatched. The CDR3 runs to 12 residues.

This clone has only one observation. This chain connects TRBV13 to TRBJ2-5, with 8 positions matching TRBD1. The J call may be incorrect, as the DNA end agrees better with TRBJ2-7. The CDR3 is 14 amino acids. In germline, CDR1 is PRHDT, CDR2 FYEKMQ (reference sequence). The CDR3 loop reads CASSSRTGIHEQYF. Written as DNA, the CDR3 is TGTGCCAGCAGCTCACGGACAGGGATCCACGAGCAGTACTTC.

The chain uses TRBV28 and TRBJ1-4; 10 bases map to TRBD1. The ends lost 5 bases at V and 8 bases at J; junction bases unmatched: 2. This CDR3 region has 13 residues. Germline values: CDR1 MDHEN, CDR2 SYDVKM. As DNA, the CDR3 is TGTGCCAGCAGTCCGGACAGGGGGGAAAAACTGTTTTTT. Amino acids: CASSPDRGEKLFF.

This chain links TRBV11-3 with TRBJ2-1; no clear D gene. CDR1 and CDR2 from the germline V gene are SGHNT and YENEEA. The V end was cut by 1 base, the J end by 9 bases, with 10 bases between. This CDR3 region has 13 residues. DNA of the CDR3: TGTGCCAGCAGCTTAGTAGGCGGAAGTGAGCAGTTCTTC. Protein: CASSLVGGSEQFF.

Here the CDR3 DNA reads TGTGCCAGCAGCGTAGGGCCCATCTACGAGCAGTACTTC. Translating it yields CASSVGPIYEQYF. This chain links TRBV9 with TRBJ2-7; D not certain. This CDR3 is 13 amino acids long. Germline values: CDR1 SGDLS, CDR2 YYNGEE. The V and J ends lost 0 bases and 3 bases respectively, with 7 bases between them. The full variable domain, its missing parts supplied by reference TRBV9 and TRBJ2-7, is DSGVTQTPKHLITATGQRVTLRCSPRSGDLSVYWYQQSLDQGLQFLIQYYNGEERAKGNILERFSAQQFPDLHSELNLSSLELGDSALYFCASSVGPIYEQYFGPGTRLTVT.

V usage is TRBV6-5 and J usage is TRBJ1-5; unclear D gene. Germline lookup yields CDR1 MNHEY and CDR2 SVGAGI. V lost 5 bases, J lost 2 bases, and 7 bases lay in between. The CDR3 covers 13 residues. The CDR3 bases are TGTGCCAGCAGTCAGGTTCGCAATCAGCCCCAGCATTTT. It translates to CASSQVRNQPQHF.

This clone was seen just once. CDR3 in amino acids: CASRGGTGSAYEQYF. The CDR3 DNA reads TGTGCCAGCAGAGGCGGGACAGGGAGCGCCTACGAGCAGTACTTC. V gene TRBV7-2 combines with J gene TRBJ2-7, with TRBD1 matching 9 bases. Germline V gives CDR1 SGHTA, CDR2 FQGNSA. This CDR3 region has 15 residues. V was pared by 6 bases and J by 2 bases, with 8 bases of the junction left unmatched. Using reference TRBV7-2 and TRBJ2-7 for the parts outside the CDR3, the full variable domain is GAGVSQSPSNKVTEKGKDVELRCDPISGHTALYWYRQSLGQGLEFLIYFQGNSAPDKSGLPSDRFSAERTGGSVSTLTIQRTQQEDSAVYLCASRGGTGSAYEQYFGPGTRLTVT.

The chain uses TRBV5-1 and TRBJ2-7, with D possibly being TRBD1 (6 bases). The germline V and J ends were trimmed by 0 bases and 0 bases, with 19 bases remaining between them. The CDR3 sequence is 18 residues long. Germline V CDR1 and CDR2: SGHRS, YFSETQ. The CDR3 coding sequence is TGCGCCAGCAGCTTGGCACGTTCCCAGGGGCTCCTCTCCTACGAGCAGTACTTC. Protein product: CASSLARSQGLLSYEQYF. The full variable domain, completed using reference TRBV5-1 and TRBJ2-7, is KAGVTQTPRYLIKTRGQQVTLSCSPISGHRSVSWYQQTPGQGLQFLFEYFSETQRNKGNFPGRFSGRQFSNSRSEMNVSTLELGDSALYLCASSLARSQGLLSYEQYFGPGTRLTVT.

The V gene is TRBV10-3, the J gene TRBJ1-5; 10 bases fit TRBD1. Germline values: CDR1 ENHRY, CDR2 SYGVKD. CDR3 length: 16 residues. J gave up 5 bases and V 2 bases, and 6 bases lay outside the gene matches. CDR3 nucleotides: TGTGCCATCAGTGAGGGTGACAGGGGGCCCGATCAGCCCCAGCATTTT. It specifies CAISEGDRGPDQPQHF.

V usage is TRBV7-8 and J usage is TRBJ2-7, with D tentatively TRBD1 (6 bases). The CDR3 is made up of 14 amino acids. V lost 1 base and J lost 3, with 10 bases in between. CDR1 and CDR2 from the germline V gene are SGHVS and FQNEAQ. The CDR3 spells CASSLGTDDYEQYF. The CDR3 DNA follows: TGTGCCAGCAGCTTAGGGACAGATGACTACGAGCAGTACTTC. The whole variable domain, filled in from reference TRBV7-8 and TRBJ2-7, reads GAGVSQSPRYKVAKRGQDVALRCDPISGHVSLFWYQQALGQGPEFLTYFQNEAQLDKSGLPSDRFFAERPEGSVSTLKIQRTQQEDSAVYLCASSLGTDDYEQYFGPGTRLTVT.

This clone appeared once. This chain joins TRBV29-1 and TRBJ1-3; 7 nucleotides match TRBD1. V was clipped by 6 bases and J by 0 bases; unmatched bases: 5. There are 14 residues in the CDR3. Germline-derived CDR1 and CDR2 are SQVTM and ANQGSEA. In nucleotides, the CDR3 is TGCAGCGTAGGGACAGAGCTCTCTGGAAACACCATATATTTT. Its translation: CSVGTELSGNTIYF.

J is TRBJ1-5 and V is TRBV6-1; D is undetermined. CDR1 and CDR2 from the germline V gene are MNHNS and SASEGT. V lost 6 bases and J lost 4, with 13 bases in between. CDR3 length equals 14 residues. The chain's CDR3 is CASSPDPRNQPQHF. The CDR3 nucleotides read TGTGCCAGCAGCCCCGACCCTAGGAATCAGCCCCAGCATTTT.

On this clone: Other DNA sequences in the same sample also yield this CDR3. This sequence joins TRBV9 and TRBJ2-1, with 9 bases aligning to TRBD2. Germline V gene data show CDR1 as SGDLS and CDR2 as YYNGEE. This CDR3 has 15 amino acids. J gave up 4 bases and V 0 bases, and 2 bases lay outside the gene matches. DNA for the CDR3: TGTGCCAGCAGCGTAGGCGGGGGGGCTTACAATGAGCAGTTCTTC. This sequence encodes CASSVGGGAYNEQFF.

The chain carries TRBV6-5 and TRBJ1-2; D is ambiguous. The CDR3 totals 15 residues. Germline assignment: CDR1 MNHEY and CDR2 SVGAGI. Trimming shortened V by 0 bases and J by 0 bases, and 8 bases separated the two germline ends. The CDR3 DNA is TGTGCCAGCAGTTACTCGTCGCAGGCTAACTATGGCTACACCTTC. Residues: CASSYSSQANYGYTF.

CDR3 loop: CASSRLRTGGTSGNQPQHF. The CDR3 DNA reads as TGTGCCAGCAGTAGGTTAAGGACAGGGGGGACATCGGGCAATCAGCCCCAGCATTTT. The V gene is TRBV2, the J gene TRBJ1-5, with TRBD1 identical over 10 bases. The junction had 15 bases not matched to a gene; V was cut back by 5 bases and J by 2 bases. The CDR3 is made up of 19 amino acids. In germline, CDR1 is SNHLY, CDR2 FYNNEI. The entire variable domain, with the rest obtained from reference TRBV2 and TRBJ1-5, is as follows: EPEVTQTPSHQVTQMGQEVILRCVPISNHLYFYWYRQILGQKVEFLVSFYNNEISEKSEIFDDQFSVERPDGSNFTLKIRSTKLEDSAMYFCASSRLRTGGTSGNQPQHFGDGTRLSIL.

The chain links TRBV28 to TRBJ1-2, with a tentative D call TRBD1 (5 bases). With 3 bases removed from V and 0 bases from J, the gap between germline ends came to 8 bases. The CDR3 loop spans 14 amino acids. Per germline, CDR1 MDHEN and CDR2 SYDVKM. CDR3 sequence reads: CASSLTAPNYGYTF. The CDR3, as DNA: TGTGCCAGCAGTTTGACAGCCCCTAACTATGGCTACACCTTC.

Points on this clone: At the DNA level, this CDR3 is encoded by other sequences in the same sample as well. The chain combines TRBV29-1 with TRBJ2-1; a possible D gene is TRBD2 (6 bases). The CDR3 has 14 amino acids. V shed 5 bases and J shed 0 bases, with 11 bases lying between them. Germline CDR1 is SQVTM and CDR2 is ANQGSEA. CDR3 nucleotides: TGCAGCGTTTCCGGGGGATCCTCCTACAATGAGCAGTTCTTC. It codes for CSVSGGSSYNEQFF.

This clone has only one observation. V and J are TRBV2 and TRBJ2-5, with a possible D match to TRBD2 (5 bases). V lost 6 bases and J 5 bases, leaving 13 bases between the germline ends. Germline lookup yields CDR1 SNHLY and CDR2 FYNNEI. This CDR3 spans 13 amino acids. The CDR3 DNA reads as TGTGCCAGCAGCGGGAACAGAGGGGAGACCCAGTACTTC. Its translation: CASSGNRGETQYF.

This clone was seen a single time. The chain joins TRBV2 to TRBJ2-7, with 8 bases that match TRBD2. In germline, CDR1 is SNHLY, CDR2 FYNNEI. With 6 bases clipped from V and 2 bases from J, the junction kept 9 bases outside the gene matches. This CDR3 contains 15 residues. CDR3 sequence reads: CASRERPGLAYEQYF. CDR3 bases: TGTGCCAGCAGGGAGAGGCCGGGACTAGCCTACGAGCAGTACTTC.

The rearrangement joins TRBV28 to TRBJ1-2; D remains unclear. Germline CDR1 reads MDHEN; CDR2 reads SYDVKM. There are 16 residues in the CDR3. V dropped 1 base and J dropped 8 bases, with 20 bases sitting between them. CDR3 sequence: CASSLYSPNLMVGYTF. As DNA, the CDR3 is TGTGCCAGCAGTTTATATTCTCCGAACCTAATGGTCGGCTACACCTTC.

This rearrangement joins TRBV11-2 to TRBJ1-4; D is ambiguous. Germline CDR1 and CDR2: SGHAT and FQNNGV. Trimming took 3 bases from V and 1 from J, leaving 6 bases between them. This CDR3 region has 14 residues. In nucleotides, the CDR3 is TGTGCCAGCAGCTTCTCCTTAACTAATGAAAAACTGTTTTTT. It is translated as CASSFSLTNEKLFF.

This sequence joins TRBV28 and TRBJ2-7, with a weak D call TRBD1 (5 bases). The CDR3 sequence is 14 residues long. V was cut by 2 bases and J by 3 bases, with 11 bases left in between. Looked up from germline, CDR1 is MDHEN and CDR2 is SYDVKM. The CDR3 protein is CASSLTGRNYEQYF. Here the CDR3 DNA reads TGTGCCAGCAGTTTAACAGGACGGAACTACGAGCAGTACTTC.

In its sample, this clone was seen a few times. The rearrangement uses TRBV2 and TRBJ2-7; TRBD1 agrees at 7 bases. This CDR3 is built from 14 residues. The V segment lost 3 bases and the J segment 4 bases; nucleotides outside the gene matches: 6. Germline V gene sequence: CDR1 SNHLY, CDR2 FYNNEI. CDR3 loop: CASSEGQGVYEQYF. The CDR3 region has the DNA TGTGCCAGCAGTGAGGGGCAGGGGGTTTACGAGCAGTACTTC.

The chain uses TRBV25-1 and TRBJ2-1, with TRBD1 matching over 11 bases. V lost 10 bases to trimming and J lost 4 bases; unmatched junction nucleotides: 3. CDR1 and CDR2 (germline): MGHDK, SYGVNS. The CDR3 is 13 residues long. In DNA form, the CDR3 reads TGTGCCACCGGGACAGGGGGATACAATGAGCAGTTCTTC. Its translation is CATGTGGYNEQFF.

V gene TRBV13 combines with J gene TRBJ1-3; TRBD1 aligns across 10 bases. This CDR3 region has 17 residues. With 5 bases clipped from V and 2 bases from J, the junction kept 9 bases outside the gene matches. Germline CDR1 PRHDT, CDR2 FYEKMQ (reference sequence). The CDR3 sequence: CASSLSDRGLPGNTIYF. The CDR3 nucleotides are TGTGCCAGCAGCCTCAGCGACAGGGGGCTTCCTGGAAACACCATATATTTT.

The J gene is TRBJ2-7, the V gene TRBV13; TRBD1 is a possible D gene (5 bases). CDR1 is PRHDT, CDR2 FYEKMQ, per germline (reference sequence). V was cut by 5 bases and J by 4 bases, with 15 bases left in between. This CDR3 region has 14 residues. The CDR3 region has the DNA TGTGCCAGCAGCCCCCGGACATATCCGTACGAGCAGTACTTC. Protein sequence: CASSPRTYPYEQYF. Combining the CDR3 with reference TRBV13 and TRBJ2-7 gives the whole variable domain AAGVIQSPRHLIKEKRETATLKCYPIPRHDTVYWYQQGPGQDPQFLISFYEKMQSDKGSIPDRFSAQQFSDYHSELNMSSLELGDSALYFCASSPRTYPYEQYFGPGTRLTVT.

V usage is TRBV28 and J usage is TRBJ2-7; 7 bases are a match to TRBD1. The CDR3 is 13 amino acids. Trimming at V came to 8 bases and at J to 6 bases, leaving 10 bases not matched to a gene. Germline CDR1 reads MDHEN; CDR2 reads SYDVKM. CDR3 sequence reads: CASQRQGVGEQYF. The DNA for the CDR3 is TGTGCCAGCCAGAGACAGGGTGTGGGCGAGCAGTACTTC.

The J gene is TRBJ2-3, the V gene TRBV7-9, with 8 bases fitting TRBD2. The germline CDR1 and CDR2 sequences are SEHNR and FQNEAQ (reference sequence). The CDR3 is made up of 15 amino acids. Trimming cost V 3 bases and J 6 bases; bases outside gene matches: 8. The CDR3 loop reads CASSLGAGEADTQYF. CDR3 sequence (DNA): TGTGCCAGCAGCTTGGGAGCGGGGGAGGCGGATACGCAGTATTTT.

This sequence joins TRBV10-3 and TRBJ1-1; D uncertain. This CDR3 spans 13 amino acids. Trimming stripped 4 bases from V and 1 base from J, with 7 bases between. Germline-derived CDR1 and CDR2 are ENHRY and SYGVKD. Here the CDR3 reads CAISVRQNTEAFF. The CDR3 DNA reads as TGTGCCATCAGTGTAAGACAGAACACTGAAGCTTTCTTT.

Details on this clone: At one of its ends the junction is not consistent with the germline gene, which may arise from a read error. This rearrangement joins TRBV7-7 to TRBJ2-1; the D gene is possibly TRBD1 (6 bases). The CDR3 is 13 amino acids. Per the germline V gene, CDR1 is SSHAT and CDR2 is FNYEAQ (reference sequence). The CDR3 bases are TGTGCTAGCAGCTTAGACGGGACATTTGAGCAGTTCTTC. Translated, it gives CASSLDGTFEQFF.